This is a list of T cell receptor beta chains from one sample in a study of tumor-infiltrating lymphocytes in localized non-small cell lung cancer. This table comes from immunoSEQ multiplex PCR, and its TCRdb copy is limited to in-frame clones, with some not included. The table shows approximately 11,000 clones, with about four fifths occurring only once. The sequencing input was lung tumor tissue. The receptors come from a human donor with non-small cell lung cancer. Each CDR3 is given with its conserved first and last residue. D genes are given only for firm matches. For some rows the clone size is stated as once, few or many, or as a class when expanded; others skip it.

TRBJ1-3 | TRBV2 | - | - | CASSQEGFTGNTIYF | TGTGCCAGCAGTCAGGAAGGATTCACTGGAAACACCATATATTTT
TRBJ2-6 | TRBV5-4 | - | - | CASSLTRFSGANVLTF | TGTGCCAGCAGCCTGACTAGGTTCTCTGGGGCCAACGTCCTGACTTTC
TRBJ1-1 | TRBV18 | few | - | CASSRDLPNTEAFF | TGTGCCAGCTCACGGGACTTACCGAACACTGAAGCTTTCTTT
TRBJ2-7 | TRBV6-1 | - | - | CASSEFDRSYEQYF | TGTGCCAGCAGTGAGTTCGACAGATCCTACGAGCAGTACTTC
TRBJ2-5 | TRBV7-9 | - | TRBD2 | CASSPRTSGRFGETQYF | TGTGCCAGCAGCCCTAGGACTAGCGGGAGATTTGGCGAGACCCAGTACTTC
TRBJ1-1 | TRBV10-3 | once | TRBD1 | CAISDKVQGDTEAFF | TGTGCCATCAGTGATAAGGTTCAGGGGGACACTGAAGCTTTCTTT
TRBJ1-1 | TRBV9 | - | - | CASSPRQGWATEAFF | TGTGCCAGCAGCCCGAGGCAGGGGTGGGCCACTGAAGCTTTCTTT
TRBJ2-1 | TRBV11-3 | - | TRBD2 | CASSRSGNEQFF | TGTGCCAGCAGCCGTAGCGGGAATGAGCAGTTCTTC
TRBJ1-2 | TRBV9 | few | - | CASSVVVRVDYGYTF | TGTGCCAGCAGCGTAGTGGTCAGGGTCGACTATGGCTACACCTTC
TRBJ2-3 | TRBV7-6 | - | TRBD2 | CASSLVGLAETSSTDTQYF | TGTGCCAGCAGCTTAGTGGGACTAGCGGAGACGTCTAGCACAGATACGCAGTATTTT